The 29 T cell receptor beta chains in this list originate from one sample, sequenced in a study of T cell responses to AZD1222 COVID-19 vaccine. Data came from immunoSEQ multiplex PCR; TCRdb stores just in-frame clones and leaves some out. The table shows fewer than 75,000 clones, with around 90% occurring only once. The input for sequencing was peripheral blood, taken 28 days after the second dose of the MenACWY control vaccine. The source of these receptors is an adult who received the MenACWY meningococcal vaccine as a control.

The chain links TRBV10-2 to TRBJ2-3; D is uncertain. The germline V gene encodes CDR1 WSHSY and CDR2 SAAADI. Deletions cut 8 bases from V and 8 bases from J, with 8 bases between. The CDR3 covers 10 residues. DNA of the CDR3: TGCGCCAGCGCGGCTGGTACGCAGTATTTT. It specifies CASAAGTQYF.

The genes are TRBV29-1 and TRBJ1-1; D is unresolved. CDR1 is SQVTM, CDR2 ANQGSEA, per germline. This CDR3 comprises 14 residues. V was shortened by 4 bases and J by 1 base, with 13 bases between the two germline ends. The CDR3 here is CSVAGETQNTEAFF. The CDR3 DNA reads TGCAGCGTTGCGGGTGAGACACAGAACACTGAAGCTTTCTTT. The variable domain in full, completed from reference TRBV29-1 and TRBJ1-1, reads SAVISQKPSRDICQRGTSLTIQCQVDSQVTMMFWYRQQPGQSLTLIATANQGSEATYESGFVIDKFPISRPNLTFSTLTVSNMSPEDSSIYLCSVAGETQNTEAFFGQGTRLTVV.

The V and J genes are TRBV4-2 and TRBJ1-1, with 7 bases identical to TRBD1. Germline V gene sequence: CDR1 LGHNA, CDR2 YNFKEQ. The CDR3 extends over 16 amino acids. V shed 1 base and J 0 bases; nucleotides not matched to a gene: 5. The CDR3 loop reads CASSQGQGNMNTEAFF. Here the CDR3 DNA reads TGTGCCAGCAGCCAAGGACAGGGAAACATGAACACTGAAGCTTTCTTT.

This rearrangement joins TRBV12-3 or TRBV12-4 to TRBJ2-7; D gene unclear. The CDR3 covers 12 residues. V was pared by 8 bases and J by 10 bases, with 18 bases between. The CDR3, as DNA: TGTGCCAGCCTTTCCGATTTGGAGAGACAGTACTTC. This translates into CASLSDLERQYF.

V gene TRBV4-1 combines with J gene TRBJ1-1; D is ambiguous. Trimming took off 2 bases at V and 3 bases at J, with 4 bases between the two ends. From germline, CDR1 is MGHRA and CDR2 YSYEKL. The CDR3 spans 12 residues. This CDR3 is CASSQLDTEAFF. Written as DNA, the CDR3 is TGCGCCAGCAGCCAACTGGACACTGAAGCTTTCTTT.

The chain recombines TRBV28 with TRBJ2-6, with D uncertain. The germline V gene encodes CDR1 MDHEN and CDR2 SYDVKM. The CDR3 has 14 residues. The V end was cut by 6 bases, the J end by 1 base, with 7 bases between. CDR3 DNA: TGTGCCAGCAGCCGACCTTCTGGGGCCAACGTCCTGACTTTC. Its protein product is CASSRPSGANVLTF.

The rearrangement joins TRBV7-9 to TRBJ2-5; 8 bases align to TRBD1. The CDR3 extends over 15 amino acids. Germline loops: CDR1 SEHNR, CDR2 FQNEAQ (reference sequence). V lost 2 bases to trimming and J lost 5 bases; unmatched junction nucleotides: 7. CDR3 DNA sequence: TGTGCCAGCAGCTTACCAGGGGGCGCCGGGGAGACCCAGTACTTC. The encoded protein is CASSLPGGAGETQYF.

The chain links TRBV5-1 to TRBJ1-6, with D unresolved. The CDR3 covers 17 residues. Between the trimmed V and J ends, which lost 4 bases and 0 bases, there was a span of 14 bases. Per the germline V gene, CDR1 is SGHRS and CDR2 is YFSETQ. CDR3 DNA sequence: TGCGCCAGCAGCCGGGAGCTTTCAAGCTCCTATAATTCACCCCTCCACTTT. Protein sequence: CASSRELSSSYNSPLHF. Complete variable domain (other parts from reference TRBV5-1 and TRBJ1-6): KAGVTQTPRYLIKTRGQQVTLSCSPISGHRSVSWYQQTPGQGLQFLFEYFSETQRNKGNFPGRFSGRQFSNSRSEMNVSTLELGDSALYLCASSRELSSSYNSPLHFGNGTRLTVT.

This CDR3 reads CASSVSDPSYEQYF. The CDR3 region has the DNA TGTGCCAGCAGCGTATCGGACCCCTCCTACGAGCAGTACTTC. The chain employs TRBV9 and TRBJ2-7; unclear D gene. Trimming took off 1 base at V and 0 bases at J, with 8 bases between the two ends. Looked up from germline, CDR1 is SGDLS and CDR2 is YYNGEE. This CDR3 has 14 residues.

This sequence joins TRBV29-1 and TRBJ2-1; possibly TRBD2 for D (5 bases). The length of the CDR3 is 12 residues. The V end lost 4 bases, the J end lost 7 bases, and 11 bases lay between the germline ends. Germline-derived CDR1 and CDR2 are SQVTM and ANQGSEA. DNA of the CDR3: TGCAGCGTTGGAGGGTTGGGGAATGAGCAGTTCTTC. Translation gives CSVGGLGNEQFF.

The V gene is TRBV27, the J gene TRBJ2-5; 7 bases map to TRBD1. Germline lookup yields CDR1 MNHEY and CDR2 SMNVEV (reference sequence). V was clipped by 3 bases and J by 3 bases; unmatched bases: 7. The CDR3 runs to 15 residues. The CDR3 sequence is CASSFRQGVEETQYF. The CDR3 DNA sequence: TGTGCCAGCAGTTTCCGGCAGGGGGTGGAAGAGACCCAGTACTTC.

This chain joins TRBV4-1 and TRBJ1-1; TRBD1 might be the D (5 bases). V lost 3 bases and J 10 bases, leaving 30 bases between the germline ends. The germline V gene encodes CDR1 MGHRA and CDR2 YSYEKL. CDR3 length equals 18 residues. The CDR3 DNA is TGCGCCAGCAGCCATATACCATCTCTTGAGGGAGGGGTTTCATTAGCTTTCTTT. It codes for CASSHIPSLEGGVSLAFF.

The gene calls are TRBV28 and TRBJ2-7, with 9 bases fitting TRBD2. Per the germline V gene, CDR1 is MDHEN and CDR2 is SYDVKM. The CDR3 runs 13 residues. Unmatched junction bases numbered 4, after V lost 3 bases and J lost 7 bases. This chain's CDR3 is CASSFSGRREQYF. The CDR3 region has the DNA TGTGCCAGCAGTTTCAGCGGGAGGAGGGAGCAGTACTTC.

The chain combines TRBV6-5 with TRBJ2-1, with D perhaps given as TRBD1 or TRBD2 (5 bases each). Germline V gene data show CDR1 as MNHEY and CDR2 as SVGAGI. CDR3 length equals 15 residues. Trimming took off 6 bases at V and 2 bases at J, with 14 bases between the two ends. CDR3 amino acids: CASRTTGTPYNEQFF. The CDR3 DNA is TGTGCCAGCAGAACAACCGGGACGCCCTACAATGAGCAGTTCTTC.

This clone has a single count. This chain links TRBV6-4 with TRBJ2-6, with D possibly called TRBD1 or TRBD2 (5 bases each). The CDR3 totals 15 residues. Germline assignment: CDR1 MRHNA and CDR2 SNTAGT. V gave up 3 bases and J gave up 3 bases, with 9 bases separating them. The chain's CDR3 is CASSEGESGANVLTF. CDR3 in DNA: TGTGCCAGCAGTGAGGGGGAAAGTGGGGCCAACGTCCTGACTTTC.

The chain has TRBV7-8 and TRBJ2-5; a weak D match, TRBD1 (6 bases). Per germline, CDR1 SGHVS and CDR2 FQNEAQ. CDR3 size: 15 residues. V lost 3 bases and J 1 base, leaving 12 bases between the germline ends. CDR3 DNA: TGTGCCAGCAGCTTGATTAGGACAGCCCAAGAGACCCAGTACTTC. The encoded protein is CASSLIRTAQETQYF.

The V call is TRBV5-6, the J call TRBJ2-5; D is ambiguous. Germline values: CDR1 SGHDT, CDR2 YYEEEE. The CDR3 totals 12 residues. Deletions cut 5 bases from V and 5 bases from J, with 10 bases between. The CDR3 here is CASSLWGETQYF. The CDR3 DNA sequence: TGTGCCAGCAGTCTGTGGGGTGAGACCCAGTACTTC.

The gene calls are TRBV7-2 and TRBJ2-3, with 11 bases lining up with TRBD2. Germline-derived CDR1 and CDR2 are SGHTA and FQGNSA. This CDR3 has 17 amino acids. V shed 5 bases, J shed 5 bases, and the junction held 12 bases outside the gene matches. The CDR3 region is CASSPAALAGGGDTQYF. The CDR3 region has the DNA TGTGCCAGCAGCCCGGCTGCTCTAGCGGGAGGTGGAGATACGCAGTATTTT.

The V and J genes are TRBV3-1 (or the pseudogene TRBV3-2) and TRBJ2-3; TRBD1 is a possible D gene (5 bases). This CDR3 has 16 residues. Germline CDR1 reads LGHDT; CDR2 reads YNNKEL (reference sequence). V dropped 1 base and J dropped 2 bases, with 13 bases sitting between them. The CDR3 reads CASSQGEGAHTDTQYF. The CDR3 nucleotides are TGTGCCAGCAGCCAAGGGGAAGGGGCACACACAGATACGCAGTATTTT.

The gene calls are TRBV5-1 and TRBJ2-7, with 7 bases identical to TRBD1. Germline values: CDR1 SGHRS, CDR2 YFSETQ. The trim removed 4 bases at V and 4 bases at J, leaving 8 bases unmatched. The CDR3 runs to 14 residues. The CDR3 DNA reads TGCGCCAGCAGCCCACGGGGACAGTTTTACGAGCAGTACTTC. This codes for CASSPRGQFYEQYF. The full variable domain, completed using reference TRBV5-1 and TRBJ2-7, is KAGVTQTPRYLIKTRGQQVTLSCSPISGHRSVSWYQQTPGQGLQFLFEYFSETQRNKGNFPGRFSGRQFSNSRSEMNVSTLELGDSALYLCASSPRGQFYEQYFGPGTRLTVT.

J is TRBJ1-1 and V is TRBV19; D not resolved. V dropped 3 bases and J dropped 3 bases, with 8 bases sitting between them. Looked up from germline, CDR1 is LNHDA and CDR2 is SQIVND (reference sequence). The CDR3 contains 13 residues. CDR3 DNA: TGTGCCAGTAGTATTAAGAGGGACACTGAAGCTTTCTTT. It is translated as CASSIKRDTEAFF.

The chain uses TRBV29-1 and TRBJ1-2; D not certain. The CDR3 contains 13 residues. Per germline, CDR1 SQVTM and CDR2 ANQGSEA. V was cut by 0 bases and J by 1 base, with 6 bases left in between. The DNA of the CDR3 is TGCAGCGTTGAAGAAGTAGATAACTATGGCTACACCTTC. Its protein is CSVEEVDNYGYTF.

The rearrangement joins TRBV6-2 or TRBV6-3 to TRBJ1-6; D not certain. The CDR3 loop spans 14 amino acids. Germline CDR1 reads MNHEY; CDR2 reads SVGEGT. V dropped 5 bases and J dropped 9 bases, with 14 bases sitting between them. In DNA, the CDR3 is TGTGCCAGCAGTGACGGAGTGGGAGGTTCACCCCTCCACTTT. Translating it yields CASSDGVGGSPLHF.

V usage is TRBV7-2 and J usage is TRBJ2-1, with D perhaps being TRBD1 or TRBD2 (5 bases each). V lost 3 bases and J 0 bases, leaving 15 bases between the germline ends. The CDR3 totals 17 residues. Germline V CDR1 and CDR2: SGHTA, FQGNSA. The CDR3 nucleotides read TGTGCCAGCAGCTTTTTCGCCGGGACGAGCTCCTACAATGAGCAGTTCTTC. Residues: CASSFFAGTSSYNEQFF.

The genes are TRBV7-3 and TRBJ2-1; D is ambiguous. In germline, CDR1 is SGHTA, CDR2 FQGTGA. This CDR3 is built from 13 residues. Between the trimmed V and J ends, which lost 2 bases and 2 bases, there was a span of 4 bases. Written as DNA, the CDR3 is TGTGCCAGCAGCTTAGGTGCCTACAATGAGCAGTTCTTC. Translation: CASSLGAYNEQFF.

V is TRBV5-4 and J is TRBJ1-6; the D gene is possibly TRBD1 (5 bases). With 0 bases removed from V and 7 bases from J, the gap between germline ends came to 8 bases. This CDR3 has 14 amino acids. Germline CDR1 SGHNT, CDR2 YYREEE (reference sequence). The CDR3 spells CASSLVAGNSPLHF. DNA for the CDR3: TGTGCCAGCAGCTTGGTGGCAGGGAATTCACCCCTCCACTTT. The entire variable domain, with the rest obtained from reference TRBV5-4 and TRBJ1-6, is as follows: ETGVTQSPTHLIKTRGQQVTLRCSSQSGHNTVSWYQQALGQGPQFIFQYYREEENGRGNFPPRFSGLQFPNYSSELNVNALELDDSALYLCASSLVAGNSPLHFGNGTRLTVT.

The chain employs TRBV28 and TRBJ1-2; D perhaps matches TRBD1 (6 bases). This CDR3 comprises 15 residues. Trimming removed 8 bases at V and 6 bases at J, with 22 bases between. Per the germline V gene, CDR1 is MDHEN and CDR2 is SYDVKM. The CDR3 DNA reads TGTGCCAGCCGATCGGGCGGGGGGCTAATAGATGGCTACACCTTC. Its translation: CASRSGGGLIDGYTF.

This chain links TRBV27 with TRBJ2-2; 7 bases are shared with TRBD2. The germline V gene encodes CDR1 MNHEY and CDR2 SMNVEV (reference sequence). This CDR3 has 14 residues. The J segment lost 4 bases and the V segment lost 7 bases, leaving 6 bases of the junction unmatched. CDR3 protein: CASNLGGGTGELFF. The CDR3 region has the DNA TGTGCCAGCAACTTGGGGGGGGGCACCGGGGAGCTGTTTTTT.

Here the CDR3 reads CASSPTGFNQPQHF. In DNA, the CDR3 is TGTGCCAGCAGTCCCACAGGGTTCAATCAGCCCCAGCATTTT. This chain joins TRBV28 and TRBJ1-5; D is possibly TRBD1 (6 bases). CDR3 length equals 14 residues. The germline gives CDR1 MDHEN, CDR2 SYDVKM. Deletions cut 5 bases from V and 3 bases from J, with 11 bases between.